The next 27 T cell receptor beta chains were all read from a single sample in a study of identical twins. TCRdb processed the 5' RACE reads anew with MiXCR; each CDR3 protein has one entry. The sample consists of approximately 500,000 distinct CDR3 sequences, 24% of them appearing once. The same data also went into a second study, on T cells expressing NK-cell markers.

Specimen: CD4+ T cells sorted from blood. These receptors all come from a young woman in good health.

The chain links TRBV11-2 to TRBJ2-3; D gene unclear. The CDR3 loop spans 12 amino acids. V dropped 0 bases and J dropped 12 bases, with 10 bases sitting between them. CDR1 is SGHAT and CDR2 is FQNNGV in the germline V gene. In DNA form, the CDR3 reads TGTGCCAGCAGCTTAGAGCAGGCTAAACAGTATTTT. This encodes CASSLEQAKQYF.

The J gene is TRBJ2-2, the V gene TRBV6-5; D is unclear. Trimming took off 0 bases at V and 7 bases at J, with 18 bases between the two ends. The CDR3 sequence is 17 residues long. The germline CDR1 and CDR2 sequences are MNHEY and SVGAGI. The CDR3 sequence is CASSYSLNTKRVGELFF. In DNA, the CDR3 is TGTGCCAGCAGTTACTCGTTGAACACCAAAAGGGTCGGGGAGCTGTTTTTT.

This clonotype was counted a single time. V and J are TRBV27 and TRBJ2-2; D perhaps matches TRBD1 (6 bases). V lost 2 bases to trimming and J lost 1 base, with 8 bases between them. Germline CDR1 MNHEY, CDR2 SMNVEV (reference sequence). The CDR3 covers 15 residues. The CDR3 is CASSLATGNTGELFF. CDR3 in DNA: TGTGCCAGCAGTTTAGCGACAGGGAACACCGGGGAGCTGTTTTTT.

This chain connects TRBV21-1 to TRBJ1-2; the DNA was not compared with TRBD1, the D call given in the table. TRBV21-1 is annotated as a pseudogene. The CDR3 sequence is 13 residues long. DNA of the CDR3: TGTGCCAGCATGCGGGGCCTGAACTATGGCTACACCTTC. Protein product: CASMRGLNYGYTF.

This rearrangement joins TRBV12-3 or TRBV12-4 to TRBJ2-3; 7 bases line up with TRBD2. V lost 7 bases, J lost 10 bases, and 5 bases stayed unmatched. CDR3 length: 11 amino acids. The CDR3 region is CASKGGNPQYF. DNA of the CDR3: TGTGCCAGCAAGGGAGGGAACCCGCAGTATTTT.

This clonotype was recorded a few times. The chain links TRBV18 to TRBJ2-7; D unclear. V was pared by 2 bases and J by 7 bases, with 9 bases between. The CDR3 spans 12 residues. Germline CDR1 KGHSH, CDR2 LQKENI. CDR3 coding DNA: TGTGCCAGCTCACCAAGGGAACGGGAGCAGTACTTC. It codes for CASSPREREQYF.

The chain recombines TRBV9 with TRBJ2-6; maybe TRBD1 (5 bases). Germline loops: CDR1 SGDLS, CDR2 YYNGEE. This CDR3 contains 16 residues. The V end lost 0 bases, the J end lost 1 base, and 8 bases lay between the germline ends. CDR3 in amino acids: CASSVASGSGANVLTF. The CDR3, as DNA: TGTGCCAGCAGCGTAGCTTCAGGGTCTGGGGCCAACGTCCTGACTTTC.

For the CDR3, the DNA is TGTGCCAGCAGTTTAGAAGGCGGGTACGCCCAGTACTTC. Translated: CASSLEGGYAQYF. V and J are TRBV12-3 or TRBV12-4 and TRBJ2-5; D perhaps matches TRBD2 (5 bases). V was pared by 1 base and J by 9 bases, with 12 bases between. The CDR3 runs to 13 residues.

This clonotype was observed a single time. V usage is TRBV5-5 and J usage is TRBJ1-2; a possible D gene is TRBD1 (6 bases). This CDR3 region has 12 residues. Germline loops: CDR1 SGHKS, CDR2 YYEKEE (reference sequence). The germline V and J ends were trimmed by 6 bases and 13 bases, with 19 bases remaining between them. This CDR3 is CASIVSGVGGTF. CDR3 nucleotide sequence: TGTGCCAGCATCGTATCCGGAGTAGGGGGCACCTTC.

This sequence joins TRBV6-2 or TRBV6-3 and TRBJ1-5; 12 positions agree with TRBD1. With V trimmed by 7 bases and J by 0 bases, 7 bases remained unmatched. The CDR3 is 17 amino acids. In germline, CDR1 is MNHEY, CDR2 SVGEGT. The CDR3 DNA reads as TGTGCCAGCACCAGGGACAGGGGGCAATATAGCAATCAGCCCCAGCATTTT. Translation: CASTRDRGQYSNQPQHF.

The chain carries TRBV5-1 and TRBJ1-2; unclear D gene. Trimming took 2 bases from V and 1 from J, leaving 15 bases between them. The CDR3 covers 16 residues. The germline V gene encodes CDR1 SGHRS and CDR2 YFSETQ. The CDR3 DNA reads TGCGCCAGCAGCTTTTTACAGCAATCCAATAACTATGGCTACACCTTC. This sequence encodes CASSFLQQSNNYGYTF.

This clonotype has a handful of counts. The chain is built from TRBV6-5 and TRBJ2-5; D might be TRBD1 or TRBD2, each matching 5 bases. The CDR3 has 16 amino acids. V dropped 2 bases and J dropped 5 bases, with 18 bases sitting between them. The germline V gene has CDR1 MNHEY and CDR2 SVGAGI. The CDR3 here is CASSYLPLGEGETQYF. The CDR3 bases are TGTGCCAGCAGTTACCTACCCCTGGGTGAGGGGGAGACCCAGTACTTC.

A remark on this clonotype: A junction end diverges from the germline sequence, so it may reflect a read error. The CDR3 DNA sequence: TGCGCCAGCAGTGTCGACAGGGGGAACACTGAAGCTTTCTTT. Encoded protein: CASSVDRGNTEAFF. The V call is TRBV2, the J call TRBJ1-1, with 8 bases lining up with TRBD1. The CDR3 is 14 residues long. Germline-derived CDR1 and CDR2 are SNHLY and FYNNEI.

This clonotype was counted between two and nine times. The V call is TRBV29-1, the J call TRBJ1-2; no definite D call. V shed 1 base and J shed 9 bases, with 15 bases lying between them. The germline V gene encodes CDR1 SQVTM and CDR2 ANQGSEA. This CDR3 is 13 amino acids long. This chain's CDR3 is CSVEVRADGSYTF. For the CDR3, the DNA is TGCAGCGTTGAAGTTAGGGCCGATGGGAGCTACACCTTC. Looking up the rest from reference TRBV29-1 and TRBJ1-2 gives the full variable domain: SAVISQKPSRDICQRGTSLTIQCQVDSQVTMMFWYRQQPGQSLTLIATANQGSEATYESGFVIDKFPISRPNLTFSTLTVSNMSPEDSSIYLCSVEVRADGSYTFGSGTRLTVV.

The CDR3 nucleotides are TGTGCCAGCAGCCAAAAGGGGGCTGGGGAGTCCTACGAGCAGTACTTC. This sequence encodes CASSQKGAGESYEQYF. V is TRBV3-1 and J is TRBJ2-7; 7 nucleotides agree with TRBD1. Losses at the gene ends were 2 bases for V and 1 base for J; bases not matched to a gene: 8. The V gene's germline CDR1 is LGHDT and CDR2 YNNKEL (reference sequence). This CDR3 is built from 16 residues.

V and J are TRBV5-4 and TRBJ1-2; 9 nucleotides line up with TRBD1. The CDR3 is 13 amino acids. From germline, CDR1 is SGHNT and CDR2 YYREEE (reference sequence). V gave up 9 bases and J gave up 8 bases; unmatched junction bases: 11. CDR3 in DNA: TGTGCCATCACCAGACAGGGGGGTAGAGGCTACACCTTC. Protein product: CAITRQGGRGYTF.

This clonotype was detected only a few times. CDR3 protein: CSARADRGGSTDTQYF. Written as DNA, the CDR3 is TGCAGTGCTAGGGCTGACAGGGGTGGTTCGACAGATACGCAGTATTTT. This sequence joins TRBV20-1 and TRBJ2-3, with 8 bases identical to TRBD1. Germline V gives CDR1 DFQATT, CDR2 SNEGSKA (reference sequence). V lost 3 bases and J lost 3; bases outside the gene matches: 11. The CDR3 is made up of 16 amino acids.

The V call is TRBV5-5, the J call TRBJ2-6; D tentatively reads TRBD1 or TRBD2 (5 bases each). Germline CDR1 reads SGHKS; CDR2 reads YYEKEE (reference sequence). V was shortened by 3 bases and J by 0 bases, with 13 bases between the two germline ends. The CDR3 contains 17 residues. Here the CDR3 reads CASSSGTSNSGANVLTF. CDR3 coding DNA: TGTGCCAGCAGCTCCGGGACGTCCAACTCTGGGGCCAACGTCCTGACTTTC.

This clonotype was found many times. This rearrangement joins TRBV11-1 to TRBJ1-2, with 8 bases lining up with TRBD1. The CDR3 loop spans 12 amino acids. J was trimmed by 9 bases and V by 5 bases; bases with no gene match: 5. CDR1 is SGHAT and CDR2 is FQDESV in the germline V gene (reference sequence). The CDR3: CASSHRQGRYTF. DNA for the CDR3: TGTGCCAGCAGCCACCGACAGGGGCGCTACACCTTC.

This clonotype was detected a few times. V gene TRBV25-1 combines with J gene TRBJ1-4, with TRBD1 matching over 7 bases. Germline V CDR1 and CDR2: MGHDK, SYGVNS. The CDR3 has 14 amino acids. The J segment lost 7 bases and the V segment lost 3 bases, leaving 5 bases of the junction unmatched. In DNA, the CDR3 is TGTGCCAGCAGTGACAGACAGGGTGGTGAAAAACTGTTTTTT. Its protein product is CASSDRQGGEKLFF.

This clonotype occurred a few times. The chain has TRBV4-2 and TRBJ2-1; TRBD2 is a possible D gene (6 bases). Germline CDR1 is LGHNA and CDR2 is YNFKEQ. Trimming left V 2 bases short and J 8 bases short, with 19 bases between. The CDR3 totals 16 residues. For the CDR3, the DNA is TGTGCCAGCAGCCAATTATGGGCTAGCGTGGGCGATGAGCAGTTCTTC. This codes for CASSQLWASVGDEQFF.

This clonotype was seen more than once but under ten times. V and J are TRBV11-2 and TRBJ2-3; 13 nucleotides line up with TRBD2. The V gene's germline CDR1 is SGHAT and CDR2 FQNNGV. V trimming: 4 bases; J trimming: 0 bases; junction bases outside the gene matches: 7. The length of the CDR3 is 18 residues. CDR3 nucleotide sequence: TGTGCCAGCAGCTCGGGACTAGCGGGGATCACTAGCACAGATACGCAGTATTTT. This sequence encodes CASSSGLAGITSTDTQYF.

This clonotype was found a few times. The chain recombines TRBV20-1 with TRBJ2-1; 8 nucleotides agree with TRBD2. V dropped 2 bases and J dropped 6; count of bases not matched to a gene: 3. Germline CDR1 reads DFQATT; CDR2 reads SNEGSKA (reference sequence). This CDR3 has 13 residues. CDR3: CSARSTSVNEQFF. The CDR3 nucleotides read TGCAGTGCTAGATCGACTAGCGTCAATGAGCAGTTCTTC.

There are a few counts of this clonotype. The rearrangement joins TRBV6-2 or TRBV6-3 to TRBJ1-3, with TRBD1 as a possible D gene (6 bases). V gave up 5 bases and J gave up 4 bases, with 15 bases separating them. CDR1 and CDR2 (germline): MNHEY, SVGEGT. This CDR3 is 15 amino acids long. CDR3 loop: CASSDIQGFGNTIYF. In DNA, the CDR3 is TGTGCCAGCAGTGACATACAGGGTTTCGGAAACACCATATATTTT.

This clonotype has just a few counts. V and J are TRBV5-1 and TRBJ1-2; D may be TRBD1 (5 bases). CDR3 size: 16 residues. Between the trimmed V and J ends, which lost 4 bases and 0 bases, there was a span of 16 bases. Germline assignment: CDR1 SGHRS and CDR2 YFSETQ. CDR3 DNA: TGCGCCAGCAGCCCCGGCGGGACCCCCCCTAACTATGGCTACACCTTC. It specifies CASSPGGTPPNYGYTF.

The genes are TRBV12-3 or TRBV12-4 and TRBJ2-1; 7 bases line up with TRBD1. The CDR3 covers 15 residues. V gave up 6 bases and J gave up 7 bases; unmatched junction bases: 12. The CDR3 loop is CASSHHDRVGNEQFF. The CDR3 region has the DNA TGTGCCAGCAGCCACCACGACAGGGTTGGGAATGAGCAGTTCTTC.

The CDR3 coding sequence is TGTGCCAGCACCCACTCTGGGGGACAGACCTACGAGCAGTACTTC. Translation gives CASTHSGGQTYEQYF. This chain connects TRBV6-1 to TRBJ2-7; 7 bases match TRBD1. V dropped 7 bases and J dropped 2; count of bases not matched to a gene: 11. CDR1 and CDR2 (germline): MNHNS, SASEGT. The CDR3 runs 15 residues.